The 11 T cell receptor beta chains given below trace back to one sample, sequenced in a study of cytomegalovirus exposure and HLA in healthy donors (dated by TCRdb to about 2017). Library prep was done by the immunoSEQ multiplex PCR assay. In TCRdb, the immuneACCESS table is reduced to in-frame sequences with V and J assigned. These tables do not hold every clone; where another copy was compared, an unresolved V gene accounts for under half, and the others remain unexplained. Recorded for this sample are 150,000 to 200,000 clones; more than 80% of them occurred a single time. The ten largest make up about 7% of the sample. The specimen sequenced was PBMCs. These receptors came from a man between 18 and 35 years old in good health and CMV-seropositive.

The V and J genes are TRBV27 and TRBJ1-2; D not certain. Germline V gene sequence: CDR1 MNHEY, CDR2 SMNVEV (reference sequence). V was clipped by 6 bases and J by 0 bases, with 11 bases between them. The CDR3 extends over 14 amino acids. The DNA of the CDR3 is TGTGCCAGCAGCTCCCGCCCGGCTAACTATGGCTACACCTTC. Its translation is CASSSRPANYGYTF.

CDR3 sequence: CASSAQGSQETQYF. CDR3 sequence (DNA): TGTGCCAGCAGTGCTCAGGGCAGCCAAGAGACCCAGTACTTC. This chain connects TRBV28 to TRBJ2-5; a possible D gene is TRBD1 (5 bases). The V end lost 5 bases, the J end lost 1 base, and 11 bases lay between the germline ends. Germline V CDR1 and CDR2: MDHEN, SYDVKM. This CDR3 has 14 amino acids. The whole variable domain, remainder taken from reference TRBV28 and TRBJ2-5, is DVKVTQSSRYLVKRTGEKVFLECVQDMDHENMFWYRQDPGLGLRLIYFSYDVKMKEKGDIPEGYSVSREKKERFSLILESASTNQTSMYLCASSAQGSQETQYFGPGTRLLVL.

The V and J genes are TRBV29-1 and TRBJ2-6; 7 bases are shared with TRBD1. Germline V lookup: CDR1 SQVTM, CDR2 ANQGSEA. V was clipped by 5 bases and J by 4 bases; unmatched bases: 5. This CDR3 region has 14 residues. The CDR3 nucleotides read TGCAGCGTTACTACAGGGGTCGGGGCCAACGTCCTGACTTTC. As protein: CSVTTGVGANVLTF.

This CDR3 is CASSMTGGTQPQHF. Here the CDR3 DNA reads TGTGCCAGTAGTATGACAGGGGGAACTCAGCCCCAGCATTTT. The chain combines TRBV19 with TRBJ1-5, with TRBD1 matching over 9 bases. CDR3 length: 14 residues. The J segment lost 6 bases and the V segment lost 3 bases, leaving 3 bases of the junction unmatched. Germline assignment: CDR1 LNHDA and CDR2 SQIVND (reference sequence).

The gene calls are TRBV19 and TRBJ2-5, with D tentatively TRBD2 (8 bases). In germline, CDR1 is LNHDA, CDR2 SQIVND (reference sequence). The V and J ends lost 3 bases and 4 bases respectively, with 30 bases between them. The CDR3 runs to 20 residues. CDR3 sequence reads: CASSIGQDTLLAGLSETQYF. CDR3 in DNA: TGTGCCAGTAGTATCGGACAGGATACCCTGTTAGCGGGATTGTCAGAGACCCAGTACTTC.

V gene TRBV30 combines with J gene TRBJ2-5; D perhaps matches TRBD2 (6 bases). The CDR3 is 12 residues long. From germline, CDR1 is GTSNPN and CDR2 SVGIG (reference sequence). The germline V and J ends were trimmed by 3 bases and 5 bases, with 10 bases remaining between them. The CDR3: CAWREGLETQYF. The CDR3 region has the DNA TGTGCCTGGAGGGAGGGGTTGGAGACCCAGTACTTC.

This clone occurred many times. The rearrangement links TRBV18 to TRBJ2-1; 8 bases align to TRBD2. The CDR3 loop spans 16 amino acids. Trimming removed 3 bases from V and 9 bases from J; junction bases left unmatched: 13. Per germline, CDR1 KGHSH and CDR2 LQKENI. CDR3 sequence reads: CASSPTSGGLKSEQFF. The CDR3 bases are TGTGCCAGCTCACCCACTAGCGGAGGCCTCAAAAGTGAGCAGTTCTTC.

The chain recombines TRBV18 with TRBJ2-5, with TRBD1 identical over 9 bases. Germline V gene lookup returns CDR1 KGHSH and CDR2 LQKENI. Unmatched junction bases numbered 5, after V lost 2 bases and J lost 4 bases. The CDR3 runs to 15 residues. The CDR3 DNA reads TGTGCCAGCTCACCAGGGACAGGGTTTGGAGAGACCCAGTACTTC. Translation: CASSPGTGFGETQYF. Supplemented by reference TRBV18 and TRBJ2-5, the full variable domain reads NAGVMQNPRHLVRRRGQEARLRCSPMKGHSHVYWYRQLPEEGLKFMVYLQKENIIDESGMPKERFSAEFPKEGPSILRIQQVVRGDSAAYFCASSPGTGFGETQYFGPGTRLLVL.

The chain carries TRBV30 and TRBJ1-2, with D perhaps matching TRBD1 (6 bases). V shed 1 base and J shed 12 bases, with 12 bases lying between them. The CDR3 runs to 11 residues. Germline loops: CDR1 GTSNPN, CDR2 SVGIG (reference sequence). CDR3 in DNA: TGTGCCTGGAGTGGGACAGCTTGGCACACCTTC. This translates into CAWSGTAWHTF.

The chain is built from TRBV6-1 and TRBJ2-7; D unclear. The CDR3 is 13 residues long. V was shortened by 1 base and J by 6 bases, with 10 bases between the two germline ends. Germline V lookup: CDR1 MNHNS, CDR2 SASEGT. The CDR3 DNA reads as TGTGCCAGCAGTGAAGGCAGGCTCTCCGAGCAGTACTTC. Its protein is CASSEGRLSEQYF.

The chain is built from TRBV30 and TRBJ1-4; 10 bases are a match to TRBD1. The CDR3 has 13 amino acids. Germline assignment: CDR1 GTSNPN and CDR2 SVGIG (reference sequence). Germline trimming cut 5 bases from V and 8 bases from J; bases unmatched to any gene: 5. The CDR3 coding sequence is TGTGCCTGGGATCGGGACAGGGGAGAAAAACTGTTTTTT. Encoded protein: CAWDRDRGEKLFF.